A single sample is the source of the 5 T cell receptor beta chains below, sequenced in a study of blood T cells in healthy people across ages. The authors ran a second PCR of 7 to 11 cycles using a sample-barcoded 5' primer and a J-beta primer mix. TCRdb processed the 5' RACE reads anew with MiXCR; each CDR3 protein has one entry. The data show 870,000 or so distinct CDR3 sequences, about 28% seen once. The sample taken for sequencing was blood. These TCRs come from a woman older than 75 in good health.

The rearrangement joins TRBV5-4 to TRBJ1-2; no definite D call. CDR3 size: 16 residues. The V and J ends lost 3 bases and 4 bases respectively, with 19 bases between them. The germline CDR1 and CDR2 sequences are SGHNT and YYREEE (reference sequence). CDR3 region: CASSSASSSHSYGYTF. In DNA, the CDR3 is TGTGCCAGCAGCTCCGCGAGTTCCTCTCATAGCTATGGCTACACCTTC.

This chain uses TRBV15 with TRBJ2-1; TRBD2 matches 16 bases. V shed 6 bases, J shed 11 bases, and the junction held 7 bases outside the gene matches. The germline gives CDR1 LNHNV, CDR2 YYDKDF (reference sequence). This CDR3 has 15 amino acids. This CDR3 reads CATRDPGLAGGKQFF. The CDR3 nucleotides are TGTGCCACCAGGGATCCGGGACTAGCGGGAGGGAAGCAGTTCTTC.

This clonotype was counted many times. V is TRBV6-2 or TRBV6-3 and J is TRBJ2-5, with 9 bases aligning to TRBD2. Trimming cost V 3 bases and J 2 bases; bases outside gene matches: 10. The CDR3 consists of 17 residues. Germline values: CDR1 MNHEY, CDR2 SVGEGT. This CDR3 reads CASSYGSGTSRQETQYF. In DNA form, the CDR3 reads TGTGCCAGCAGTTATGGATCCGGGACTAGCCGTCAAGAGACCCAGTACTTC.

The rearrangement links TRBV7-2 to TRBJ2-2, with a weak D call TRBD1 (5 bases). The CDR3 covers 14 residues. The V gene's germline CDR1 is SGHTA and CDR2 FQGNSA. V was clipped by 0 bases and J by 6 bases, with 8 bases between them. The CDR3 DNA is TGTGCCAGCAGCTTAGCGGTAGGGGCCGGGGAGCTGTTTTTT. This encodes CASSLAVGAGELFF.

Only a few counts were recorded for this clonotype. This chain links TRBV5-8 with TRBJ2-7, with 10 bases that match TRBD1. Germline CDR1 SGHTS, CDR2 YDEGEE. This CDR3 contains 16 residues. The ends lost 3 bases at V and 10 bases at J; junction bases unmatched: 16. CDR3 loop: CASSYTDRGKGRTQYF. The CDR3 nucleotides read TGTGCCAGCAGCTATACGGACAGGGGGAAAGGTAGAACCCAGTACTTC.